Listed below are T cell receptor beta chains from one sample, sequenced in a study of blood T cells in healthy people across ages. TCRdb itself ran the 5' RACE reads through MiXCR, one entry per CDR3 protein. This table holds 650,000 to 950,000 distinct CDR3 sequences, around two fifths found once. Sequences were obtained from blood. The receptors originated from a man between 60 and 70 years old in good health. Both conserved end residues are part of each CDR3. The D gene is left open where the match is weak. Expanded clones get a size class; other rows say once, few or many, or leave the size out.

>NA|TRBJ2-1|TRBD1|TRBV11-3
TGTGCCGTCGGGACAGGGTTTGGGAGAGATACGAATGAGCAGTTCTTC
CAVGTGFGRDTNEQFF
>NA|TRBJ2-3|TRBD2|TRBV2
TGTGCCAGCAACTATCGGAAAAGCGGGGGGTTTAGCACAGATACGCAGTATTTT
CASNYRKSGGFSTDTQYF
>many|TRBJ2-5|TRBD1|TRBV14
TGTGCCAGCAGCCAACGGACAGGGAAAGGGGAGACCCAGTACTTC
CASSQRTGKGETQYF
>NA|TRBJ2-1|NA|TRBV30
TGTGCCTGGAGTCTAGGTATCGGGCTGGTCGGCCATGAGCAGTTCTTC
CAWSLGIGLVGHEQFF
>once|TRBJ2-5|TRBD2|TRBV7-9
TGTGCCAGCAGCTTAGTTGCACTAGCGGGGAACTTCAATGAGCAGTACTTC
CASSLVALAGNFNEQYF
>NA|TRBJ2-3|NA|TRBV20-1
TGCAGTGCTAGAGATGTTACAAGAGGCACAGATATGCAGTATTTT
CSARDVTRGTDMQYF
>NA|TRBJ2-5|NA|TRBV18
TGTGCCAGCTCGCCGATCGGGCGGGCAGCGGGCAAATTGAAGGAGACCCGGTACTTC
CASSPIGRAAGKLKETRYF
>few|TRBJ2-7|TRBD2|TRBV20-1
TGCAGTGCCAGGGGACTAGCGGGGCGGACCTACGAGCAGTACTTC
CSARGLAGRTYEQYF
>few|TRBJ2-3|NA|TRBV30
TGTGCCTGGAGTGTAGGGGGGTTCACAGATACGCAGTATTTT
CAWSVGGFTDTQYF
>NA|TRBJ2-7|TRBD2|TRBV4-3
TGCGCCAGCAGCCAAGGACTAGCGGGAAACTACAATGAGCAGTACTTC
CASSQGLAGNYNEQYF
>few|TRBJ2-7|NA|TRBV12-3/TRBV12-4
TGTGCCAGCAGTCTCCCCCCCACCTACGAGCAGTACTTC
CASSLPPTYEQYF
>NA|TRBJ2-3|NA|TRBV20-1
TGCAGTGCTCCGTGGGACCTATTCACAGATACGCAGTATTTT
CSAPWDLFTDTQYF
>few|TRBJ2-6|TRBD2|TRBV28
TGTGCCAGCAGTTTACGACTAGCGGCAGGCTCTGGGGCCAACGTCCTGACTTTC
CASSLRLAAGSGANVLTF
>NA|TRBJ2-5|NA|TRBV5-1
TGCGCCAGCAGCTTGGCTCAGGGGGGGAATGAGCAGTACTTC
CASSLAQGGNEQYF
>NA|TRBJ2-2|TRBD1|TRBV15
TGTGCCACCAGCAGCCCCGGGACAGGGTTTTTCACCGGGGAGCTGTTTTTT
CATSSPGTGFFTGELFF
>few|TRBJ2-1|NA|TRBV4-3
TGCGCCAGCAGCCAAGAGAGCCACAGCTCCTACAATGAGCAGTTCTTC
CASSQESHSSYNEQFF
>NA|TRBJ2-3|NA|TRBV6-6
TGTGCCAGCAGTCCGCGGAGAGGGACCAGCACAGATACGCAGTATTTT
CASSPRRGTSTDTQYF
>NA|TRBJ2-1|NA|TRBV20-1
TGCAGTGCCTCCCGGACGGGAAATGAGCAGTTCTTC
CSASRTGNEQFF
>NA|TRBJ2-2|TRBD2|TRBV5-1
TGCGCCAGCAGCAAGAGGACTAGCGGGGGTTCGCCCGGGGAGCTGTTTTTT
CASSKRTSGGSPGELFF
>NA|TRBJ2-1|NA|TRBV7-9
TGTGCCAGCAGCTTAAGAGGGGACCAAGTCAATGAGCAGTTCTTC
CASSLRGDQVNEQFF
>NA|TRBJ2-7|NA|TRBV6-2/TRBV6-3
TGTGCCAGCAGTTACGATCCCTTGACATACCAGTACTTC
CASSYDPLTYQYF
>NA|TRBJ2-3|NA|TRBV27
TGTGCCAGCAGTTTATACAACCGGGACACAGATACGCGGTATTTT
CASSLYNRDTDTRYF
>few|TRBJ2-7|NA|TRBV4-3
TGCGCCAGCAGCCAAAAGGCAGATCCTCTCTTAGAGCAGTACTTC
CASSQKADPLLEQYF
>NA|TRBJ2-1|NA|TRBV3-1
TGTGCCAGCAGCCCGAACAACATACTAGGGTACAATGAGCAGTTCTTC
CASSPNNILGYNEQFF
>many|TRBJ2-6|NA|TRBV5-1
TGTGCCAGCAGCCTCGACAGCGGGGCCAACGTCCTGACTTTC
CASSLDSGANVLTF
>NA|TRBJ2-7|TRBD1|TRBV20-1
TGCAGTGCCATAGAGGGGGCACTCTCCGAGCAGTACTTC
CSAIEGALSEQYF